Listed below are T cell receptor beta chains from one sample, sequenced in a study of blood T cell repertoires in COVID-19. Using immunoSEQ multiplex PCR, the repertoire was profiled, and TCRdb retains in-frame clones only, with some absent. The sample holds approximately 230,000 clones, roughly 84% seen once. What was sequenced was peripheral blood. The receptors originated from a man aged 30 to 39 with active or convalescent COVID-19. The CDR3 runs from the conserved cysteine through the conserved F or W. A D gene is named only where the DNA matches it firmly. Only part of the rows carry a size: once, few, many, or a class if the clone is expanded.

j_call	clone_size	d_call	v_call	cdr3_aa	cdr3_nt
TRBJ2-3	NA	NA	TRBV21-1	CASSIGGSSTDTQYF	TGTGCCAGCAGCATCGGGGGGTCTAGCACAGATACGCAGTATTTT
TRBJ1-1	NA	NA	TRBV29-1	CSVEPQVAGPGAEAFF	TGCAGCGTTGAACCTCAGGTAGCGGGCCCGGGGGCTGAAGCTTTCTTT
TRBJ2-1	many	TRBD1	TRBV15	CATSRGQDYNEQFF	TGTGCCACCAGCAGGGGACAGGACTACAATGAGCAGTTCTTC
TRBJ2-3	NA	NA	TRBV30	CAWVDRTRGTQYF	TGTGCCTGGGTGGACAGAACCAGAGGTACGCAGTATTTT
TRBJ1-3	NA	NA	TRBV5-1	CASSLAGYGNTIYF	TGCGCCAGCAGCTTGGCGGGGTATGGAAACACCATATATTTT
TRBJ2-2	many	TRBD1	TRBV2	CASKSEPGQTTGELFF	TGTGCCAGCAAGTCAGAACCGGGACAGACCACCGGGGAGCTGTTTTTT
TRBJ1-4	NA	TRBD1	TRBV7-2	CASSLLARGQGANEKLFF	TGTGCCAGCAGCTTATTGGCCAGGGGACAGGGAGCTAATGAAAAACTGTTTTTT
TRBJ2-5	NA	TRBD1	TRBV24-1	CATSGTASWETQYF	TGTGCCACCTCGGGGACAGCTTCCTGGGAGACCCAGTACTTC
TRBJ1-2	NA	NA	TRBV27	CASRSGARYGYTF	TGTGCCAGCAGGTCTGGGGCTCGTTATGGCTACACCTTC
TRBJ2-1	NA	NA	TRBV5-1	CASSLYPEGYNEQFF	TGCGCCAGCAGCTTGTACCCGGAGGGCTACAATGAGCAGTTCTTC
TRBJ1-2	NA	NA	TRBV10-2	CASSETANYGYTF	TGCGCCAGCAGCGAGACAGCTAACTATGGCTACACCTTC
TRBJ2-7	NA	TRBD2	TRBV28	CASRLALAYEQYF	TGTGCCAGCAGACTAGCGTTAGCCTACGAGCAGTACTTC
TRBJ1-2	NA	NA	TRBV24-1	CATSDSRGTNYGYTF	TGTGCCACCAGTGATTCTAGGGGCACTAACTATGGCTACACCTTC
TRBJ2-7	NA	NA	TRBV5-1	CASSLIRGSYEQYF	TGCGCCAGCAGCTTGATCAGGGGATCCTACGAGCAGTACTTC
TRBJ2-2	NA	TRBD2	TRBV7-2	CASSPSGGGIRTGELFF	TGTGCCAGCAGCCCTAGCGGGGGGGGCATAAGAACCGGGGAGCTGTTTTTT
TRBJ2-1	few	TRBD1	TRBV11-2	CASSLGETGGREQFF	TGTGCCAGCAGCTTAGGGGAAACAGGGGGCCGGGAGCAGTTCTTC
TRBJ2-3	NA	NA	TRBV19	CASSIDTYTDTQYF	TGTGCCAGTAGTATAGACACTTACACAGATACGCAGTATTTT
TRBJ1-1	NA	NA	TRBV14	CASSQGAPNRVTF	TGTGCCAGCAGCCAAGGCGCCCCCAACCGGGTGACCTTT
TRBJ1-1	few	TRBD1	TRBV5-6	CASSLGGQLPNTEAFF	TGTGCCAGCAGCCTTGGGGGACAGTTGCCGAACACTGAAGCTTTCTTT
TRBJ2-1	NA	NA	TRBV4-2	CASSQTGSSYNEQFF	TGTGCCAGCAGCCAAACTGGGAGCTCCTACAATGAGCAGTTCTTC
TRBJ2-5	NA	TRBD2	TRBV28	CASSSAGIQETQYF	TGTGCCAGCAGTTCAGCGGGGATACAAGAGACCCAGTACTTC
TRBJ1-1	NA	NA	TRBV28	CAVAGMEAFF	TGTGCCGTCGCAGGGATGGAGGCTTTCTTT
TRBJ1-5	NA	NA	TRBV6-5	CASSYGAGYQPQHF	TGTGCCAGCAGTTACGGAGCCGGCTATCAGCCCCAGCATTTT
TRBJ2-1	NA	TRBD2	TRBV13	CASSPRSSGGVNEQFF	TGTGCCAGCAGCCCCCGGAGTAGCGGGGGGGTTAATGAGCAGTTCTTC
TRBJ1-6	once	NA	TRBV19	CASSSFRARKNSPLHF	TGTGCCAGTAGTAGTTTTCGTGCCAGGAAAAATTCACCCCTCCACTTT
TRBJ1-4	NA	NA	TRBV4-3	CASSRYPEILFF	TGCGCCAGCAGCCGCTACCCCGAAATACTGTTTTTT
TRBJ2-7	NA	NA	TRBV7-2	CASSLGRSSQYSYEQYF	TGTGCCAGCAGCTTAGGGCGGTCTTCCCAGTACTCCTACGAGCAGTACTTC
TRBJ1-6	NA	TRBD1	TRBV9	CASSQRQGSSYNSPLHF	TGTGCCAGCAGCCAGCGACAGGGGAGCTCCTATAATTCACCCCTCCACTTT
TRBJ2-3	few	TRBD1	TRBV6-2/TRBV6-3	CASSGLGTVTDTQYF	TGTGCCAGCAGCGGACTCGGGACAGTCACAGATACGCAGTATTTT
TRBJ2-7	NA	NA	TRBV6-1	CASSELVGANEQYF	TGTGCCAGCAGTGAATTAGTGGGGGCCAACGAGCAGTACTTC
TRBJ2-7	NA	TRBD1	TRBV7-2	CASSKRTGVGEQYF	TGTGCCAGCAGCAAACGAACAGGGGTAGGGGAGCAGTACTTC
TRBJ1-2	NA	NA	TRBV2	CASIADRRLGGYTF	TGTGCCAGCATAGCTGACAGGCGCCTCGGGGGCTACACCTTC
TRBJ2-2	NA	NA	TRBV2	CASSERGRRGTGELFF	TGTGCCAGCAGTGAGCGGGGGCGCCGGGGCACCGGGGAGCTGTTTTTT
TRBJ2-5	NA	TRBD2	TRBV18	CASSPWASGGLGDQETQYF	TGTGCCAGCTCACCCTGGGCTAGCGGGGGGCTCGGAGATCAAGAGACCCAGTACTTC
TRBJ1-5	NA	NA	TRBV19	CASSIRQGGKEPQHF	TGTGCCAGTAGTATAAGGCAGGGAGGAAAGGAGCCCCAGCATTTT
TRBJ2-1	NA	NA	TRBV6-5	CASSYPRALEQFF	TGTGCCAGCAGTTACCCCCGAGCACTTGAGCAGTTCTTC
TRBJ1-1	NA	NA	TRBV12-3/TRBV12-4	CASSLVADTEAFF	TGTGCCAGCAGTTTGGTTGCAGACACTGAAGCTTTCTTT
TRBJ2-7	NA	NA	TRBV27	CASRPRPSGGGGAYEQYF	TGTGCCAGCAGACCTCGTCCTAGCGGAGGGGGGGGAGCCTACGAGCAGTACTTC
TRBJ1-5	NA	TRBD1	TRBV28	CASSWRDRTYSNQPQHF	TGTGCCAGCAGTTGGCGGGACAGAACATATAGCAATCAGCCCCAGCATTTT
TRBJ2-1	few	NA	TRBV28	CASSPGPGWYNEQFF	TGTGCCAGCAGTCCAGGGCCAGGGTGGTACAATGAGCAGTTCTTC
TRBJ1-2	NA	NA	TRBV9	CASSVGGWKGDYTF	TGTGCCAGCAGCGTAGGGGGTTGGAAGGGAGACTACACCTTC
TRBJ1-2	NA	TRBD1	TRBV5-1	CASSISGGSDYGYTF	TGCGCCAGCAGCATTTCAGGGGGCTCTGACTATGGCTACACCTTC
TRBJ2-3	NA	NA	TRBV11-2	CASSLRAVRTDTQYF	TGTGCCAGCAGCTTACGAGCGGTCCGCACAGATACGCAGTATTTT
TRBJ2-7	NA	TRBD1	TRBV28	CASSLIGGPYEQYF	TGTGCCAGCAGTTTGATAGGGGGCCCCTACGAGCAGTACTTC
TRBJ2-5	NA	TRBD1	TRBV14	CASSPARTGGLETQYF	TGTGCCAGCAGCCCTGCGCGGACAGGGGGCTTGGAGACCCAGTACTTC
TRBJ2-1	NA	TRBD2	TRBV5-1	CASSPAGGPLRNEQFF	TGCGCCAGCAGCCCAGCGGGGGGGCCTTTAAGGAATGAGCAGTTCTTC
TRBJ2-5	NA	TRBD1	TRBV27	CASRKTGGGETQYF	TGTGCCAGCAGAAAGACAGGGGGCGGAGAGACCCAGTACTTC
TRBJ1-2	NA	TRBD1	TRBV7-2	CASSPPGRTGGYTF	TGTGCCAGCAGCCCCCCCGGAAGGACAGGAGGCTACACCTTC